The T cell receptor (beta chain) under discussion was sequenced for a study of blood T cells in healthy people across ages (dated by TCRdb to between 2014 and 2016). As for the study more broadly: In model experiments, template switching captured roughly one uniquely barcoded TCR beta cDNA molecule for every two T cells. Using deep sequencing normalized with unique cDNA molecular identifiers, the study measured how TCR beta repertoire diversity changes with age. The donors were split into four age groups: young (average 16 years), middle-aged (39), aged (roughly 68) and long-lived (more than 80). To avoid experimental bias, donors of different ages were randomly spread across the sequencing lanes. Two additional independent replicas of 1 million unique cDNA reads from the same blood draw were analyzed for two donors (one aged 18 to 30 and one aged 80 or older). What the work shows at the level of the full study, not this receptor alone: Estimates of total diversity based on one million sequenced T cells were regarded as lower bounds and as underestimates. Observed TCR beta diversity correlated strongly with the percentage of naive T cells measured by flow cytometry. Observed TCR beta diversity per million T cells fell roughly linearly with age, and a significant reduction was already apparent by age about 36. The CMV infection status of donors was not known, potentially confounding age-related changes in expanded clonotypes. Compared with the aged group, more naive CD4+ T cells, fewer expanded clones and increased TCR diversity were shown by the long-lived group, suggesting age selection. Bulk unsorted PBMC profiling prevented conclusive comparison of naive and antigen-experienced compartments.

The germline V gene (reference sequence) sets CDR1 to DFQATT and CDR2 to SNEGSKA. The CDR3 measures 16 amino acids from cysteine to phenylalanine. Only the CDR3 DNA stays, 48 bases, in frame from base 1. After removal of 6 bases from V and 3 bases from J, the junction retains 7 bases not matched to a gene. The donors were some 36 Caucasian individuals from Russia, aged 6 to 90 years, who were systemically healthy. Approximately 9.7 milliliters of peripheral blood were drawn from each donor into EDTA-treated Vacutainer tubes. Ficoll-Paque density-gradient centrifugation was used to isolate PBMCs, with at least 6.5 million obtained per sample. Trizol reagent was used to extract total RNA from the PBMCs, yielding at least 6 micrograms per sample. The percentages of naive CD45RAhigh/CD27high T cells were determined by flow cytometry on a PBMC aliquot from every donor. With respect to this clonotype: Its antigen is unknown. Per-base quality was not reported, and no clone a single base away is much larger than it.

The library was produced with 5' RACE. Sequencing was carried out with an Illumina HiSeq 2500. A second PCR of roughly 7 to 12 cycles was run with a J-beta primer mix and a sample-barcoded 5' primer. A unique molecular identifier was introduced onto each TCR beta cDNA molecule by a template-switch 5' adaptor carrying 12 random nucleotides. Each sample yielded at least 3 million CDR3-containing paired-end reads. All of the RNA was converted into first-strand cDNA using the Mint cDNA synthesis kit, with a TRBC-specific oligonucleotide serving as the primer. Following uracil-DNA glycosylase treatment, all cDNA underwent a first 18-cycle PCR with the universal primers M1SS and BC2_uni_R. The paper's processing steps were these. For normalization, 1 million high-quality reads, each with a distinct molecular identifier, were randomly selected from each sample. Instead of being binned into consensus sequences, reads that shared molecular identifiers were thrown out. CDR3 identification, clonotype clustering and error correction used MiTCR with a Q25 quality threshold and the strictest error-elimination algorithm. A nonparametric unseen species model with Euler transformation was used to estimate a lower bound on total TCR beta diversity. In TCRdb, the public reads were trimmed at Q25 with fastp and aligned with MiXCR, with productive beta chains retained. For every CDR3 protein sequence, its rows merge into one entry that carries the most common genes and DNA. The V and J calls were not made by the authors but by TCRdb's processing. In this sample the table shows about 970,000 distinct CDR3 sequences, 51% of which occur a single time. The biggest ten clones account for 20% to 25% of the sample.

Sequences were obtained from blood. This sequence uses TRBV20-1 and TRBJ2-1; 14 bases in the junction line up with TRBD2. This clonotype originated in a woman aged 55-70 years in good health. The sequenced DNA: TGCAGTGCAAATCCCGGGACTAGCGGGAGCTACAATGAGCAGTTCTTC. Its translation reads: CSANPGTSGSYNEQFF.